The 26 T cell receptor beta chains listed next were all sequenced from one sample in a study of blood T cell repertoires in COVID-19. Measured with immunoSEQ multiplex PCR; TCRdb has only the in-frame clones, and not every one. This table has about 210,000 clones, about 90% appearing once. Sample: peripheral blood. All receptors come from a man younger than 40 with acute or convalescent COVID-19.

The rearrangement uses TRBV2 and TRBJ2-7; D gene unclear. V shed 7 bases and J shed 4 bases, with 14 bases lying between them. Germline V gene sequence: CDR1 SNHLY, CDR2 FYNNEI. The CDR3 consists of 13 residues. CDR3 coding DNA: TGTGCCAGCAAACAGACGTCTGGTTACGAGCAGTACTTC. Translated, it gives CASKQTSGYEQYF.

The chain recombines TRBV27 with TRBJ2-7; TRBD1 aligns across 7 bases. This CDR3 region has 17 residues. The V gene's germline CDR1 is MNHEY and CDR2 SMNVEV (reference sequence). The J segment lost 6 bases and the V segment lost 6 bases, leaving 20 bases of the junction unmatched. The chain's CDR3 is CASRRRRTGDNGPEQYF. The CDR3, as DNA: TGTGCCAGCAGGCGCCGACGAACAGGGGATAACGGGCCCGAGCAGTACTTC.

The chain joins TRBV11-3 to TRBJ2-1, with 9 nucleotides matching TRBD2. After removal of 1 base from V and 4 bases from J, the junction contained 8 bases not matched to a gene. Germline V gene sequence: CDR1 SGHNT, CDR2 YENEEA. The CDR3 loop spans 17 amino acids. The CDR3 sequence is CASSLGLGLALYNEQFF. CDR3 coding DNA: TGTGCCAGCAGCTTAGGGCTAGGACTAGCGCTTTACAATGAGCAGTTCTTC.

The V call is TRBV2, the J call TRBJ1-5; unclear D gene. This CDR3 contains 13 residues. Germline V CDR1 and CDR2: SNHLY, FYNNEI. V lost 2 bases to trimming and J lost 7 bases, with 9 bases between them. CDR3 in amino acids: CASSETGNQPQHF. In DNA, the CDR3 is TGTGCCAGCAGTGAAACGGGGAACCAGCCCCAGCATTTT.

This chain connects TRBV28 to TRBJ1-2; tentative D call: TRBD1 (6 bases). V was cut by 10 bases and J by 7 bases, with 19 bases left in between. Per the germline V gene, CDR1 is MDHEN and CDR2 is SYDVKM. The CDR3 is made up of 13 amino acids. The CDR3 DNA reads as TGTGCCACAAACCCTAGAGGGGGTACTGGCTACACCTTC. Protein: CATNPRGGTGYTF.

The gene calls are TRBV19 and TRBJ2-7; 11 bases are shared with TRBD1. Germline-derived CDR1 and CDR2 are LNHDA and SQIVND (reference sequence). The junction had 2 bases not matched to a gene; V was cut back by 3 bases and J by 1 base. The CDR3 sequence is 15 residues long. CDR3: CASSIRDRGSYEQYF. The CDR3 DNA reads TGTGCCAGTAGTATTCGGGACAGGGGGTCCTACGAGCAGTACTTC.

V and J are TRBV6-5 and TRBJ1-1; the D gene is possibly TRBD1 (5 bases). Germline CDR1 MNHEY, CDR2 SVGAGI. The CDR3 covers 12 residues. Trimming took 7 bases from V and 6 from J, leaving 12 bases between them. Written as DNA, the CDR3 is TGTGCCAGCACCAGAGGGGAGGCTGAAGCTTTCTTT. Translating it yields CASTRGEAEAFF.

This CDR3 is CASSQDKREKLFF. The CDR3 nucleotides read TGTGCCAGCAGCCAAGACAAACGGGAAAAACTGTTTTTT. The rearrangement links TRBV4-2 to TRBJ1-4; no clear D. Per germline, CDR1 LGHNA and CDR2 YNFKEQ. V was clipped by 0 bases and J by 8 bases, with 7 bases between them. The CDR3 length is 13 residues.

The chain carries TRBV6-5 and TRBJ1-5; 7 bases are shared with TRBD1. The germline CDR1 and CDR2 sequences are MNHEY and SVGAGI. Losses at the gene ends were 5 bases for V and 5 bases for J; bases not matched to a gene: 3. The CDR3 is made up of 13 amino acids. The CDR3 DNA follows: TGTGCCAGCAGTCTAGACAGGGATCAGCCCCAGCATTTT. Its translation: CASSLDRDQPQHF.

The genes are TRBV6-5 and TRBJ1-5, with no clear D. This CDR3 is built from 13 residues. CDR1 and CDR2 from the germline V gene are MNHEY and SVGAGI. V dropped 6 bases and J dropped 3 bases, with 9 bases sitting between them. The CDR3 DNA sequence: TGTGCCAGCAGATCCAGATACAATCAGCCCCAGCATTTT. Residues: CASRSRYNQPQHF.

CDR3 amino acids: CSVERTGSEAFF. CDR3 nucleotide sequence: TGCAGCGTTGAGAGGACAGGGTCTGAAGCTTTCTTT. This sequence joins TRBV29-1 and TRBJ1-1; 8 bases are shared with TRBD1. This CDR3 has 12 residues. Trimming removed 3 bases from V and 6 bases from J; junction bases left unmatched: 3. Germline V gene data show CDR1 as SQVTM and CDR2 as ANQGSEA. The variable domain in full, with the rest retrieved from reference TRBV29-1 and TRBJ1-1, is SAVISQKPSRDICQRGTSLTIQCQVDSQVTMMFWYRQQPGQSLTLIATANQGSEATYESGFVIDKFPISRPNLTFSTLTVSNMSPEDSSIYLCSVERTGSEAFFGQGTRLTVV.

The J gene is TRBJ2-7, the V gene TRBV6-5, with 11 bases aligning to TRBD1. After removal of 8 bases from V and 4 bases from J, the junction contained 10 bases not matched to a gene. CDR1 and CDR2 (germline): MNHEY, SVGAGI. The CDR3 totals 15 residues. The CDR3 nucleotides are TGTGCCAGCCGCAAAGGGGGGGACAGGGGGTACGAGCAGTACTTC. Its protein product is CASRKGGDRGYEQYF.

V is TRBV5-1 and J is TRBJ1-1, with D unclear. The CDR3 spans 12 residues. Germline assignment: CDR1 SGHRS and CDR2 YFSETQ. V gave up 1 base and J gave up 6 bases, with 7 bases separating them. The CDR3: CASSLPGAEAFF. For the CDR3, the DNA is TGCGCCAGCAGCTTGCCCGGTGCTGAAGCTTTCTTT.

The V and J genes are TRBV28 and TRBJ1-2; 9 bases agree with TRBD1. In germline, CDR1 is MDHEN, CDR2 SYDVKM. The trim removed 5 bases at V and 8 bases at J, leaving 12 bases unmatched. The CDR3 length is 15 residues. This CDR3 reads CASSVPGTGNRGYTF. The CDR3 nucleotides read TGTGCCAGCAGTGTCCCCGGGACAGGGAATCGAGGCTACACCTTC.

The CDR3 coding sequence is TGTGCCAGCAGCTTGGCACTAGCGGACACAGATACGCAGTATTTT. It yields the protein CASSLALADTDTQYF. V usage is TRBV5-4 and J usage is TRBJ2-3; 8 nucleotides match TRBD2. This CDR3 is 15 amino acids long. V was pared by 0 bases and J by 2 bases, with 2 bases of the junction left unmatched. CDR1 SGHNT and CDR2 YYREEE come from the germline V gene (reference sequence).

The CDR3 bases are TGTGCCAGTAACGACAGAGCAACTAATGAAAAACTGTTTTTT. Amino acids: CASNDRATNEKLFF. J is TRBJ1-4 and V is TRBV28; a possible D gene is TRBD1 (5 bases). Germline V lookup: CDR1 MDHEN, CDR2 SYDVKM. Trimming pared 9 bases from V and 0 bases from J, leaving 11 bases between. The CDR3 has 14 residues. The full variable domain, rest sourced from reference TRBV28 and TRBJ1-4, is DVKVTQSSRYLVKRTGEKVFLECVQDMDHENMFWYRQDPGLGLRLIYFSYDVKMKEKGDIPEGYSVSREKKERFSLILESASTNQTSMYLCASNDRATNEKLFFGSGTQLSVL.

The chain joins TRBV6-5 to TRBJ1-3, with 7 bases fitting TRBD1. V lost 6 bases, J lost 4 bases, and 6 bases stayed unmatched. The V gene's germline CDR1 is MNHEY and CDR2 SVGAGI. The CDR3 runs to 14 residues. CDR3 bases: TGTGCCAGCAGACGGCGGGACAGAGGAAACACCATATATTTT. Its translation: CASRRRDRGNTIYF.

The chain links TRBV30 to TRBJ1-1; possibly TRBD1 for D (5 bases). CDR1 GTSNPN and CDR2 SVGIG come from the germline V gene (reference sequence). The V end lost 8 bases, the J end lost 10 bases, and 26 bases lay between the germline ends. The CDR3 has 14 amino acids. The CDR3 sequence is CASQHRTGESGAFF. The CDR3 DNA is TGTGCCAGCCAACATAGGACGGGGGAATCTGGAGCTTTCTTT.

The chain carries TRBV7-2 and TRBJ2-7; possible D gene TRBD2, 5 bases. Germline CDR1 SGHTA, CDR2 FQGNSA. V dropped 5 bases and J dropped 6 bases, with 14 bases sitting between them. This CDR3 is built from 13 residues. The CDR3 region is CASSRRRLGEQYF. For the CDR3, the DNA is TGTGCCAGCAGCCGGAGGCGGCTCGGCGAGCAGTACTTC.

The chain is built from TRBV10-1 and TRBJ2-2; D ambiguous. Germline CDR1 reads WNHNN; CDR2 reads SYGVQD (reference sequence). The CDR3 runs to 13 residues. V shed 3 bases and J shed 4 bases, with 6 bases lying between them. The CDR3 loop reads CASSDLPTGELFF. The CDR3 DNA reads TGCGCCAGCAGTGACCTACCCACCGGGGAGCTGTTTTTT.

The chain employs TRBV6-1 and TRBJ1-2; unclear D gene. There are 14 residues in the CDR3. Between the trimmed V and J ends, which lost 3 bases and 4 bases, there was a span of 12 bases. Germline V CDR1 and CDR2: MNHNS, SASEGT. CDR3 region: CASSDRAGFYGYTF. DNA of the CDR3: TGTGCCAGCAGTGACAGAGCAGGCTTCTATGGCTACACCTTC.

The V call is TRBV7-2, the J call TRBJ2-2; D not certain. The CDR3 consists of 15 residues. CDR1 and CDR2 (germline): SGHTA, FQGNSA. The V gene lost 1 base and the J gene lost 4 bases, with 10 bases spanning the gap. CDR3 region: CASSLVRSSTGELFF. CDR3 bases: TGTGCCAGCAGCTTAGTTCGCAGTTCCACCGGGGAGCTGTTTTTT.

This clone was observed once. The chain combines TRBV3-1 (or the pseudogene TRBV3-2) with TRBJ2-7; no clear D gene. Trimming took 1 base from V and 4 from J, leaving 2 bases between them. Germline V CDR1 and CDR2: LGHDT, YNNKEL (reference sequence). The CDR3 is 11 amino acids. The CDR3 protein is CASSQAYEQYF. The CDR3 DNA reads TGTGCCAGCAGCCAAGCTTACGAGCAGTACTTC.

The rearrangement uses TRBV6-5 and TRBJ2-1; perhaps TRBD1 as D (5 bases). Trimming took off 5 bases at V and 4 bases at J, with 12 bases between the two ends. The CDR3 has 14 amino acids. Per germline, CDR1 MNHEY and CDR2 SVGAGI. CDR3 DNA: TGTGCCAGCAGTCATGGGGCTACGTACAATGAGCAGTTCTTC. This translates into CASSHGATYNEQFF.

The chain carries TRBV27 and TRBJ2-7, with 8 bases that match TRBD1. The length of the CDR3 is 16 residues. Germline assignment: CDR1 MNHEY and CDR2 SMNVEV (reference sequence). The V gene end was trimmed by 6 bases and the J gene end by 7 bases; junction bases not matched to a gene: 17. CDR3 sequence: CASRRELDRVTSEQYF. As DNA, the CDR3 is TGTGCCAGCAGGCGAGAACTGGACAGGGTAACGTCGGAGCAGTACTTC.

The V gene is TRBV5-5, the J gene TRBJ2-7; TRBD1 matches at 9 bases. Looked up from germline, CDR1 is SGHKS and CDR2 is YYEKEE (reference sequence). This CDR3 is 14 amino acids long. V shed 0 bases and J 6 bases; nucleotides not matched to a gene: 4. The CDR3 here is CASSLGDRGTEQYF. In DNA form, the CDR3 reads TGTGCCAGCAGCTTGGGAGACAGGGGGACCGAGCAGTACTTC.